Here is one T cell receptor (beta chain) with its context. Data came from immunoSEQ multiplex PCR; TCRdb stores just in-frame clones and leaves some out. Among 250,000 to 350,000 clones listed, 88% were seen once. The sample belongs to a study of blood T cell repertoires in COVID-19. V shed 8 bases and J shed 4 bases, with 12 bases lying between them. The CDR3 covers 12 residues. Germline assignment: CDR1 SGHVS and CDR2 FQNEAQ. The genes are TRBV7-8 and TRBJ2-7, with TRBD2 as a possible D gene (6 bases). Sequences were obtained from PBMCs or T cells enriched from blood (not recorded which). The origin of this receptor is a woman aged 55-69 years in a cohort exposed to, infected with or recovered from COVID-19 (not recorded which). The CDR3 loop reads CASGREWYEQYF. CDR3 nucleotide sequence: TGTGCCAGCGGCCGGGAGTGGTACGAGCAGTACTTC. The entire variable domain, with the rest obtained from reference TRBV7-8 and TRBJ2-7, is as follows: GAGVSQSPRYKVAKRGQDVALRCDPISGHVSLFWYQQALGQGPEFLTYFQNEAQLDKSGLPSDRFFAERPEGSVSTLKIQRTQQEDSAVYLCASGREWYEQYFGPGTRLTVT.